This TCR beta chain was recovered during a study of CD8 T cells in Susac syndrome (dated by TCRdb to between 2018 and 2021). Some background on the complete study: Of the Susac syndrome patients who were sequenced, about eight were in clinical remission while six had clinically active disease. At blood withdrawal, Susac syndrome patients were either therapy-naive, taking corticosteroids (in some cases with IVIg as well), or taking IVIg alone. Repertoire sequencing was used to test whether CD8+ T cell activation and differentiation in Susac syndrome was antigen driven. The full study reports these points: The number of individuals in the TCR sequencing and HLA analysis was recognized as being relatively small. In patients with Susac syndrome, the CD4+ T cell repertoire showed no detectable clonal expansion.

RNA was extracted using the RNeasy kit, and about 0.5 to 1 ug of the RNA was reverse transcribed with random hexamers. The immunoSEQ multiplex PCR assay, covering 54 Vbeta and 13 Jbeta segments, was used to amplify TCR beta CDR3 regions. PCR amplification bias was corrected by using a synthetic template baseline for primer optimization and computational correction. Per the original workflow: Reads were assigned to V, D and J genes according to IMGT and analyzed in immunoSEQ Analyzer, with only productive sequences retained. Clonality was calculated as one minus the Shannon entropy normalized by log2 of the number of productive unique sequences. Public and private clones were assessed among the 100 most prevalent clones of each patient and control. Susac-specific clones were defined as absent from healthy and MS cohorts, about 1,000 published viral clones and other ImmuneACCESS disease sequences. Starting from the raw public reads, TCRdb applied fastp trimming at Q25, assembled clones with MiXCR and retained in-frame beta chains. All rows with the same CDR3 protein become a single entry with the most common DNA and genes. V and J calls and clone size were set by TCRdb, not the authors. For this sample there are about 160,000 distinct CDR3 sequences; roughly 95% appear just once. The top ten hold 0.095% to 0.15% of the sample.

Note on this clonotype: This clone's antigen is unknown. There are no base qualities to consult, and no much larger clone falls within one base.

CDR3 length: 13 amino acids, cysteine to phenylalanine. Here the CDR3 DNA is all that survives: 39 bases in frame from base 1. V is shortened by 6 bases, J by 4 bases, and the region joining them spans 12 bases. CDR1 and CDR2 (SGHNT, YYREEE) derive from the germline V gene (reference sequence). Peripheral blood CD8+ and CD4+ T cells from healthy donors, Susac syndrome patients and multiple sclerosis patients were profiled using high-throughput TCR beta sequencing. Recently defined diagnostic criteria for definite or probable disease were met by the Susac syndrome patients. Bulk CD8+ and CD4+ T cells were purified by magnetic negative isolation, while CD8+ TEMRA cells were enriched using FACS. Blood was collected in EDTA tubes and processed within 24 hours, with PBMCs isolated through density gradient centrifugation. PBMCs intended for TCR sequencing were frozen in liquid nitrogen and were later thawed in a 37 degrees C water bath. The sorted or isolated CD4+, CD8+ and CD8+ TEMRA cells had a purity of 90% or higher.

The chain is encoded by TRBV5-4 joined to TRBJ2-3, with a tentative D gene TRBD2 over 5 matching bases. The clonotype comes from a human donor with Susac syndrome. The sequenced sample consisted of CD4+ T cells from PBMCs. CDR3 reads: CASTLRTADTQYF. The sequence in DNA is TGTGCCAGCACTTTGAGGACTGCAGATACGCAGTATTTT.